This T cell receptor (beta chain) derives from a study of blood T cell repertoires in COVID-19. At the level of the study: PBMCs, B-cell-depleted T cells, or T cells provided the cDNA or gDNA that made up the material.

Sequencing was performed with immunoSEQ multiplex PCR; in TCRdb, only in-frame clones are kept and a portion is missing. This table has about 180,000 clones, around 89% appearing once. CDR1 KGHSH and CDR2 LQKENI come from the germline V gene. The CDR3 runs 14 residues. The V gene lost 3 bases and the J gene lost 4 bases, with 10 bases spanning the gap. The sample consisted of peripheral blood. The rearrangement joins TRBV18 to TRBJ1-3; D call uncertain. The sequence derives from a man younger than 35 who had recovered from COVID-19. The CDR3 coding sequence is TGTGCCAGCTCACCGTACGGGGAAGGAAACACCATATATTTT. It yields the protein CASSPYGEGNTIYF.